This TCR beta chain was identified during a study of cytotoxic CD8 clonotypes in ibrutinib-treated CLL. Study-wide context: Samples averaged approximately 250,000 productive templates and tens of thousands of productive rearrangements.

Depths of 1 in 200,000 to 1 in 1 million T cells were the sequencing target. The method was immunoSEQ multiplex PCR; TCRdb's version includes in-frame clones alone and lacks a portion of them. The repertoire holds some 92,000 clones, with over 60% as singletons. The CDR3 runs 16 residues. Trimming cost V 1 base and J 6 bases, with 17 bases left between them. The germline V gene has CDR1 SGHAT and CDR2 FQNNGV. The study, taken as a whole, reports: Public clonotypes (which were uncommon) either contracted or remained stable on treatment. Investigators sampled sustained-remission and progressing patients at differing times.

The sample holds a few counts of this clone. Its antigen remains unidentified. This TCR was recovered from a human donor with chronic lymphocytic leukemia. Sequences were derived from PBMCs, sampled after 24 months of ibrutinib treatment. This chain links TRBV11-2 with TRBJ2-3; TRBD2 might be the D (5 bases). In nucleotides, the CDR3 is TGTGCCAGCAGCTTAGTCCGGACCTTAGGAGGTGATACGCAGTATTTT. Its translation is CASSLVRTLGGDTQYF.